Only a few counts were recorded for the clone carrying this TCR beta chain. What it binds is not known. The V segment lost 6 bases and the J segment 3 bases; nucleotides outside the gene matches: 4. This CDR3 spans 13 amino acids. Germline V gene data show CDR1 as KGHSH and CDR2 as LQKENI. Produced via immunoSEQ multiplex PCR; TCRdb's table is partial and in-frame only. The sample lists approximately 270,000 clones; nearly 90% were seen once. The sample belongs to a study of cytomegalovirus exposure and HLA in healthy donors. Study-wide findings and caveats: Three CMV-associated chains proved CMV antigen-specific in vitro.

The chain links TRBV18 to TRBJ2-7, with TRBD2 matching over 8 bases. The sample consisted of PBMCs. This sequence was found in a young woman in good health and CMV-seronegative. The CDR3, as DNA: TGTGCCAGCTCCCCGGGGGGGAACTACGAGCAGTACGTC. Translated, it gives CASSPGGNYEQYV.